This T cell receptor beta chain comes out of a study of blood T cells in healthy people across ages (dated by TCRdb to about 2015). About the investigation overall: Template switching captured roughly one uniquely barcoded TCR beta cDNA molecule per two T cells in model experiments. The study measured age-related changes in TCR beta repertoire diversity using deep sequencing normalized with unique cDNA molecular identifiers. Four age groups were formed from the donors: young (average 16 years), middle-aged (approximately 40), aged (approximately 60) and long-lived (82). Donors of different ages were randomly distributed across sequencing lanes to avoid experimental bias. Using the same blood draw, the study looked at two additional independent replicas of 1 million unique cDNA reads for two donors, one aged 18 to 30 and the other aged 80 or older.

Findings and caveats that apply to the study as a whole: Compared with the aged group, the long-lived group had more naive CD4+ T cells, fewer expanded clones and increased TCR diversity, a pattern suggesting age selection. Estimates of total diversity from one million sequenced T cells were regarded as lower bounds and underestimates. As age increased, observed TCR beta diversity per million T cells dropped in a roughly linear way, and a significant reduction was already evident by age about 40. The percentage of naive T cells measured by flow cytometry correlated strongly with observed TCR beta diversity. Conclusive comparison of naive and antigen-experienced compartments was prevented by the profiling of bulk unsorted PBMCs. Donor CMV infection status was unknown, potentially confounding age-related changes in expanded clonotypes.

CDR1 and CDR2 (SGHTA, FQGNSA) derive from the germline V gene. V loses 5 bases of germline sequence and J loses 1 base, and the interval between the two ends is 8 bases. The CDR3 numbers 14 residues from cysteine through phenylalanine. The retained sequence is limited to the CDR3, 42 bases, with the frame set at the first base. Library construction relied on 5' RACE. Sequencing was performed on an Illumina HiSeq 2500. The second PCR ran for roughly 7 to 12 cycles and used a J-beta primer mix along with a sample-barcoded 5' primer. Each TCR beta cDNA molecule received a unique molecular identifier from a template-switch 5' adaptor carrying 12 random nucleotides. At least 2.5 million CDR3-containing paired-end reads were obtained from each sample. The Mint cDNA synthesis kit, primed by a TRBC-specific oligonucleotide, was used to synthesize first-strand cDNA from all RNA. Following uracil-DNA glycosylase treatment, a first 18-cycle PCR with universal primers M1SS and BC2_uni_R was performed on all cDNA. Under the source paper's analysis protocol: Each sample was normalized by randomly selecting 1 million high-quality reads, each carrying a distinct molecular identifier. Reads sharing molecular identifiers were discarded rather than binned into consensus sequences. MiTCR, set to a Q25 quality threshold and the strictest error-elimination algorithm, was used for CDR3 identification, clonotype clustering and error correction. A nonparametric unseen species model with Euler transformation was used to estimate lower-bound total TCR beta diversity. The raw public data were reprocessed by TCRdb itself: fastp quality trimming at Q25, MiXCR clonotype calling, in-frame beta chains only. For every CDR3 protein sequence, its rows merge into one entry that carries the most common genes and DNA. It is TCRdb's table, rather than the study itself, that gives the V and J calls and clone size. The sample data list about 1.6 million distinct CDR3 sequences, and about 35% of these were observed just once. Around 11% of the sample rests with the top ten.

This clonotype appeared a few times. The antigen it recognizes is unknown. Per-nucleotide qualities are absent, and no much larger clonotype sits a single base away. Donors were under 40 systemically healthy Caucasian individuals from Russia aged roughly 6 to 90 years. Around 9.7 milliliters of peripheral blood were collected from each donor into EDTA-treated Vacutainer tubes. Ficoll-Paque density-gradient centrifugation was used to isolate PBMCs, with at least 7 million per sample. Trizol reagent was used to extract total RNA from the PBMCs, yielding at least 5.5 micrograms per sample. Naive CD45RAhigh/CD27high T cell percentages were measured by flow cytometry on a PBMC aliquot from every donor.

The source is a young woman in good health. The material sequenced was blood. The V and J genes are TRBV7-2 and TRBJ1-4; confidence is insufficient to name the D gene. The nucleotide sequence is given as TGTGCCAGCAGCAAGGGAGGAACTAATGAAAAACTGTTTTTT. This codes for CASSKGGTNEKLFF.